The 32 T cell receptor beta chains in this list originate from one sample, sequenced in a study of blood T cell repertoires in COVID-19. Produced via immunoSEQ multiplex PCR; TCRdb's table is partial and in-frame only. The repertoire includes 110,000 to 150,000 clones, just under 90% of them detected once, and about 10% sits in the top ten. The sequenced sample was peripheral blood. Receptor source: a woman over 75 with acute or convalescent COVID-19.

This sequence joins TRBV7-9 and TRBJ1-1; 7 bases line up with TRBD1. CDR1 and CDR2 from the germline V gene are SEHNR and FQNEAQ (reference sequence). Unmatched junction bases numbered 7, after V lost 4 bases and J lost 5 bases. The CDR3 is 14 amino acids. The CDR3 sequence: CASSWGTGATEAFF. The CDR3 nucleotides are TGTGCCAGCAGCTGGGGAACAGGGGCGACTGAAGCTTTCTTT.

This chain connects TRBV10-3 to TRBJ2-1, with 9 bases identical to TRBD2. Losses at the gene ends were 0 bases for V and 2 bases for J; bases not matched to a gene: 2. Per germline, CDR1 ENHRY and CDR2 SYGVKD. The CDR3 length is 16 residues. Here the CDR3 reads CAISESASGAYNEQFF. CDR3 nucleotides: TGTGCCATCAGTGAGTCGGCTAGCGGGGCCTACAATGAGCAGTTCTTC.

The CDR3 here is CASSLRGGLETQYF. The CDR3 DNA is TGTGCCAGCAGTTTAAGGGGGGGGTTGGAGACCCAGTACTTC. This rearrangement joins TRBV27 to TRBJ2-5, with D perhaps TRBD2 (7 bases). CDR3 length equals 14 residues. V was shortened by 2 bases and J by 5 bases, with 12 bases between the two germline ends. Germline CDR1 reads MNHEY; CDR2 reads SMNVEV (reference sequence).

This clone was seen only a few times. The chain is built from TRBV7-3 and TRBJ1-2; D is unclear. The V gene's germline CDR1 is SGHTA and CDR2 FQGTGA. The ends were cut back, 2 bases at V and 0 bases at J, with 4 bases in the middle. The length of the CDR3 is 13 residues. For the CDR3, the DNA is TGTGCCAGCAGCTTACGAGCTAACTATGGCTACACCTTC. This encodes CASSLRANYGYTF.

This chain links TRBV24-1 with TRBJ1-6, with 9 bases aligning to TRBD1. The J segment lost 5 bases and the V segment lost 1 base, leaving 2 bases of the junction unmatched. The CDR3 contains 16 residues. Germline CDR1 reads KGHDR; CDR2 reads SFDVKD. The CDR3 is CATSDFGDRDNSPLHF. The CDR3 nucleotides read TGTGCCACCAGTGATTTTGGGGACAGGGATAATTCACCCCTCCACTTT.

This chain connects TRBV6-5 to TRBJ1-1; D perhaps matches TRBD1 (6 bases). Germline V gene lookup returns CDR1 MNHEY and CDR2 SVGAGI. The CDR3 length is 14 residues. V lost 8 bases, J lost 3 bases, and 16 bases lay in between. The chain's CDR3 is CASGAGRGYTEAFF. CDR3 DNA sequence: TGTGCCAGCGGGGCGGGCAGGGGCTACACTGAAGCTTTCTTT.

The rearrangement links TRBV6-4 to TRBJ2-1, with TRBD2 matching over 7 bases. The CDR3 covers 17 residues. The germline V gene has CDR1 MRHNA and CDR2 SNTAGT. The V segment lost 3 bases and the J segment 7 bases; nucleotides outside the gene matches: 15. CDR3: CASSEQVLGGGWNEQFF. For the CDR3, the DNA is TGTGCCAGCAGTGAACAGGTTTTAGGCGGGGGATGGAATGAGCAGTTCTTC.

The V gene is TRBV4-1, the J gene TRBJ2-1, with TRBD2 matching over 9 bases. The CDR3 is made up of 18 amino acids. V gave up 0 bases and J gave up 6 bases; unmatched junction bases: 12. CDR1 is MGHRA, CDR2 YSYEKL, per germline. The CDR3 nucleotides read TGCGCCAGCAGCCAAGAGGCAATGAGGCGGGGGGGCCGCAATGAGCAGTTCTTC. Translated: CASSQEAMRRGGRNEQFF.

The CDR3 nucleotides read TGTGCCAGCAGCTTAGAACCGGACTATGGCTACACCTTC. Protein product: CASSLEPDYGYTF. The chain carries TRBV7-3 and TRBJ1-2, with D unclear. CDR3 size: 13 residues. Germline loops: CDR1 SGHTA, CDR2 FQGTGA. Deletions cut 2 bases from V and 3 bases from J, with 7 bases between.

The V gene is TRBV15, the J gene TRBJ1-2; D is possibly TRBD1 (5 bases). The V and J ends lost 0 bases and 4 bases respectively, with 15 bases between them. Germline CDR1 LNHNV, CDR2 YYDKDF (reference sequence). This CDR3 comprises 16 residues. CDR3 in DNA: TGTGCCACCAGCAGAGATCTAGCGGACAATGGCTATGGCTACACCTTC. Its translation is CATSRDLADNGYGYTF.

The chain combines TRBV7-6 with TRBJ1-6; tentatively, D is TRBD1 (5 bases). Trimming took off 1 base at V and 5 bases at J, with 15 bases between the two ends. Germline CDR1 is SGHVS and CDR2 is FNYEAQ. The CDR3 loop spans 17 amino acids. CDR3 protein: CASSLVGQGGNNSPLHF. The CDR3 DNA is TGTGCCAGCAGCTTAGTCGGGCAGGGAGGGAATAATTCACCCCTCCACTTT.

This chain joins TRBV4-1 and TRBJ1-4; D uncertain. Germline CDR1 and CDR2: MGHRA and YSYEKL. The CDR3 covers 16 residues. Trimming stripped 0 bases from V and 7 bases from J, with 15 bases between. CDR3 region: CASSQDVGVRGEKLFF. The DNA of the CDR3 is TGCGCCAGCAGCCAAGATGTCGGGGTGAGAGGTGAAAAACTGTTTTTT.

The chain has TRBV29-1 and TRBJ1-1; no clear D gene. Per the germline V gene, CDR1 is SQVTM and CDR2 is ANQGSEA. V shed 4 bases and J shed 1 base, with 7 bases lying between them. This CDR3 has 12 amino acids. The DNA for the CDR3 is TGCAGCGTTGTTGTTCAGAACACTGAAGCTTTCTTT. Protein: CSVVVQNTEAFF.

This chain joins TRBV30 and TRBJ2-3, with 7 nucleotides matching TRBD1. V dropped 0 bases and J dropped 3; count of bases not matched to a gene: 0. Germline V gene lookup returns CDR1 GTSNPN and CDR2 SVGIG (reference sequence). The CDR3 spans 13 residues. In DNA, the CDR3 is TGTGCCTGGAGTGTACAGGGGACAGATACGCAGTATTTT. Translated: CAWSVQGTDTQYF.

This chain links TRBV18 with TRBJ2-3; TRBD2 is a possible D gene (6 bases). Trimming stripped 3 bases from V and 5 bases from J, with 12 bases between. Per the germline V gene, CDR1 is KGHSH and CDR2 is LQKENI. The CDR3 loop spans 14 amino acids. The CDR3 here is CASSPGGSGDTQYF. CDR3 nucleotide sequence: TGTGCCAGCTCACCTGGAGGGAGTGGAGATACGCAGTATTTT.

DNA for the CDR3: TGTGCCAGCAGCTTAGGGGCAGGGGGCTACGAGCAGTACTTC. This gives the protein CASSLGAGGYEQYF. This chain connects TRBV7-3 to TRBJ2-7, with 7 bases fitting TRBD1. The ends lost 2 bases at V and 3 bases at J; junction bases unmatched: 4. The CDR3 length is 14 residues. Looked up from germline, CDR1 is SGHTA and CDR2 is FQGTGA.

The V gene is TRBV5-1, the J gene TRBJ2-1; D unclear. The CDR3 loop spans 12 amino acids. Germline loops: CDR1 SGHRS, CDR2 YFSETQ. V was clipped by 1 base and J by 8 bases, with 7 bases between them. In DNA, the CDR3 is TGCGCCAGCAGCTTGATGGGCGATGAGCAGTTCTTC. It encodes CASSLMGDEQFF. Together with reference TRBV5-1 and TRBJ2-1, the CDR3 gives the full variable domain: KAGVTQTPRYLIKTRGQQVTLSCSPISGHRSVSWYQQTPGQGLQFLFEYFSETQRNKGNFPGRFSGRQFSNSRSEMNVSTLELGDSALYLCASSLMGDEQFFGPGTRLTVL.

Here the CDR3 DNA reads TGTGCCAGCAGTGCTGGCCGTCCCTATGGCTACACCTTC. It specifies CASSAGRPYGYTF. The V gene is TRBV2, the J gene TRBJ1-2; D remains ambiguous. Between the trimmed V and J ends, which lost 4 bases and 4 bases, there was a span of 10 bases. Germline V gene lookup returns CDR1 SNHLY and CDR2 FYNNEI. The CDR3 has 13 amino acids.

V gene TRBV6-5 combines with J gene TRBJ1-2; 8 bases map to TRBD1. Per germline, CDR1 MNHEY and CDR2 SVGAGI. The CDR3 is 13 residues long. The junction had 5 bases not matched to a gene; V was cut back by 5 bases and J by 6 bases. The CDR3: CASSLDRDDGYTF. The DNA of the CDR3 is TGTGCCAGCAGTCTGGACAGGGACGATGGCTACACCTTC.

The chain uses TRBV5-1 and TRBJ1-6; possibly TRBD1 for D (5 bases). Trimming stripped 2 bases from V and 5 bases from J, with 14 bases between. Germline values: CDR1 SGHRS, CDR2 YFSETQ. The CDR3 totals 16 residues. The CDR3 region is CASSFSGSPDNSPLHF. The CDR3, as DNA: TGCGCCAGCAGCTTCTCAGGGTCACCTGATAATTCACCCCTCCACTTT.

The gene calls are TRBV5-1 and TRBJ1-2, with 9 bases aligning to TRBD1. The V gene's germline CDR1 is SGHRS and CDR2 YFSETQ. The CDR3 length is 14 residues. J gave up 8 bases and V 4 bases, and 9 bases lay outside the gene matches. The CDR3 DNA is TGCGCCAGCAGCAAAACACAGGGGGCAGTGGGCTACACCTTC. Translated: CASSKTQGAVGYTF.

This sequence joins TRBV19 and TRBJ1-1, with D perhaps matching TRBD1 (5 bases). Looked up from germline, CDR1 is LNHDA and CDR2 is SQIVND (reference sequence). Deletions cut 1 base from V and 0 bases from J, with 9 bases between. The CDR3 loop spans 15 amino acids. Here the CDR3 DNA reads TGTGCCAGTAGTATAGTCCAGGGCATGAACACTGAAGCTTTCTTT. It translates to CASSIVQGMNTEAFF.

This clone was recorded once. V is TRBV7-2 and J is TRBJ1-5; D call uncertain. The V gene's germline CDR1 is SGHTA and CDR2 FQGNSA. Trimming took off 1 base at V and 5 bases at J, with 9 bases between the two ends. The CDR3 extends over 14 amino acids. The CDR3 sequence is CASSLDGNYQPQHF. Here the CDR3 DNA reads TGTGCCAGCAGCTTAGACGGGAACTATCAGCCCCAGCATTTT.

CDR3 residues: CSVDPRGDYGYTF. For the CDR3, the DNA is TGCAGCGTTGACCCCAGGGGTGACTATGGCTACACCTTC. The V call is TRBV29-1, the J call TRBJ1-2; tentatively, D is TRBD1 (6 bases). V lost 3 bases and J 3 bases, leaving 11 bases between the germline ends. This CDR3 is 13 amino acids long. Germline loops: CDR1 SQVTM, CDR2 ANQGSEA.

The chain carries TRBV18 and TRBJ1-1; 9 bases agree with TRBD1. The J segment lost 6 bases and the V segment lost 6 bases, leaving 11 bases of the junction unmatched. The CDR3 consists of 15 residues. CDR1 is KGHSH, CDR2 LQKENI, per germline. CDR3 bases: TGTGCCAGCTCTCCCGACAGGGGGGGGGTCGCTGAAGCTTTCTTT. Encoded protein: CASSPDRGGVAEAFF.

This clone has more than one count but fewer than ten. This sequence joins TRBV4-1 and TRBJ2-7; D is possibly TRBD2 (6 bases). There are 15 residues in the CDR3. The germline gives CDR1 MGHRA, CDR2 YSYEKL. Between the trimmed V and J ends, which lost 0 bases and 4 bases, there was a span of 13 bases. CDR3 DNA sequence: TGCGCCAGCAGCCAAGAGCCGCTAGCGAGATACGAGCAGTACTTC. Translated, it gives CASSQEPLARYEQYF.

CDR3 DNA: TGTGCCAGCAGCCAAGGCCTGATGGGACAGGGGGCCTACGAGCAGTACTTC. Protein sequence: CASSQGLMGQGAYEQYF. The chain couples TRBV3-1 (or the pseudogene TRBV3-2) to TRBJ2-7; 11 bases are a match to TRBD1. The CDR3 loop spans 17 amino acids. After removal of 1 base from V and 2 bases from J, the junction contained 7 bases not matched to a gene. The germline V gene encodes CDR1 LGHDT and CDR2 YNNKEL (reference sequence).

The chain employs TRBV11-1 and TRBJ2-3; 9 positions match TRBD2. Germline lookup yields CDR1 SGHAT and CDR2 FQDESV (reference sequence). V was clipped by 2 bases and J by 2 bases; unmatched bases: 5. This CDR3 region has 16 residues. The CDR3 region is CASSLSLAGTTDTQYF. For the CDR3, the DNA is TGTGCCAGCAGCTTATCGCTAGCGGGGACCACAGATACGCAGTATTTT.

The J gene is TRBJ2-1, the V gene TRBV7-2, with D possibly being TRBD2 (5 bases). The CDR3 runs to 13 residues. Germline CDR1 and CDR2: SGHTA and FQGNSA. V was cut by 5 bases and J by 3 bases, with 8 bases left in between. CDR3 bases: TGTGCCAGCAGCCACGGGATCTACAATGAGCAGTTCTTC. Amino acids: CASSHGIYNEQFF.

The count of this clone is one. V is TRBV6-2 or TRBV6-3 and J is TRBJ1-1, with D perhaps TRBD1 (5 bases). Germline assignment: CDR1 MNHEY and CDR2 SVGEGT. This CDR3 is built from 13 residues. V was cut by 5 bases and J by 3 bases, with 10 bases left in between. The CDR3 loop reads CASSPDTYTEAFF. Written as DNA, the CDR3 is TGTGCCAGCAGTCCGGACACCTACACTGAAGCTTTCTTT.

The CDR3 DNA reads TGTGCCAGCAGCTTAGATGCCAGAGAAGCTTTCTTT. Translating gives CASSLDAREAFF. V is TRBV11-2 and J is TRBJ1-1; D is unclear. V was trimmed by 0 bases and J by 8 bases, leaving 7 bases between them. Germline CDR1 reads SGHAT; CDR2 reads FQNNGV. This CDR3 comprises 12 residues.

The CDR3 bases are TGTGCCAGCAGCCAAGTGTCACAGGGCGGTACTGAAGCTTTCTTT. As protein: CASSQVSQGGTEAFF. The chain is built from TRBV14 and TRBJ1-1, with D possibly being TRBD1 (6 bases). Looked up from germline, CDR1 is SGHDN and CDR2 is FVKESK. V lost 1 base, J lost 5 bases, and 14 bases lay in between. CDR3 length: 15 residues.